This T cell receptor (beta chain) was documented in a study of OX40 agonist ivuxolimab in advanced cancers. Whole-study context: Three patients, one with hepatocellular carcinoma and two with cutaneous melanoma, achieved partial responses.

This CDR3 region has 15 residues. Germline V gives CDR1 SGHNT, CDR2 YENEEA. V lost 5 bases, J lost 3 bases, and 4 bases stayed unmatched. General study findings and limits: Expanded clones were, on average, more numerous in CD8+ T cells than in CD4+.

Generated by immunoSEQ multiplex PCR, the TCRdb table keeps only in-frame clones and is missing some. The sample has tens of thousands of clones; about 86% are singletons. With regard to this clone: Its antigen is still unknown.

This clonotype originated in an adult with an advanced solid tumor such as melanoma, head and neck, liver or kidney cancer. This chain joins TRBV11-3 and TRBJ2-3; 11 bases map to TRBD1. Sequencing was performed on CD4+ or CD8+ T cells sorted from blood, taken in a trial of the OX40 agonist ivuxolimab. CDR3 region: CASSLGTGGTDTQYF. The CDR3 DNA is TGTGCCAGCAGCCTTGGGACAGGGGGTACAGATACGCAGTATTTT.